The rows below give T cell receptor beta chains drawn from one sample of a study of shared clonotypes between healthy human individuals. Sequencing was performed with immunoSEQ multiplex PCR; in TCRdb, only in-frame clones are kept and a portion is missing. This sample has roughly 760,000 clones; approximately 79% occur once, and the top ten carry 1.5% to 2%. Sequences were obtained from memory CD4+ T cells sorted from blood. The receptors derive from a woman aged 30 to 39 in good health. Each CDR3 is given with its conserved first and last residue. A D gene is named only where the DNA matches it firmly. Part of the rows lack a size; the others show once, few, many or a class for expanded clones.

v_call: TRBV5-1
d_call: .
clone_size: .
j_call: TRBJ1-2
cdr3_aa: CASSLGRGNLDGYTF
cdr3_nt: TGCGCCAGCAGCCTTGGCCGGGGGAATCTGGATGGCTACACCTTC

v_call: TRBV6-7
d_call: TRBD2
clone_size: few
j_call: TRBJ2-7
cdr3_aa: CATGLAGSYEQYF
cdr3_nt: TGTGCCACAGGACTAGCGGGAAGCTACGAGCAGTACTTC

v_call: TRBV11-2
d_call: .
clone_size: .
j_call: TRBJ1-1
cdr3_aa: CASSSLDRNTEAFF
cdr3_nt: TGTGCCAGCAGCTCCCTCGACAGGAACACTGAAGCTTTCTTT

v_call: TRBV11-3
d_call: .
clone_size: .
j_call: TRBJ2-6
cdr3_aa: CASSLGGSGANVLTF
cdr3_nt: TGTGCCAGCAGCTTAGGAGGCTCTGGGGCCAACGTCCTGACTTTC

v_call: TRBV27
d_call: TRBD2
clone_size: few
j_call: TRBJ2-1
cdr3_aa: CASSSRGLAGEEQFF
cdr3_nt: TGTGCCAGCAGTTCCCGGGGACTAGCGGGAGAGGAGCAGTTCTTC

v_call: TRBV11-2
d_call: TRBD2
clone_size: .
j_call: TRBJ2-1
cdr3_aa: CASSKGRDEQFF
cdr3_nt: TGTGCCAGCAGCAAGGGGAGGGATGAGCAGTTCTTC

v_call: TRBV6-6
d_call: .
clone_size: .
j_call: TRBJ2-7
cdr3_aa: CASRSVDSGTGEQYF
cdr3_nt: TGTGCCAGCCGATCGGTCGACAGTGGTACGGGCGAGCAGTACTTC

v_call: TRBV27
d_call: .
clone_size: .
j_call: TRBJ1-5
cdr3_aa: CASSPGGGRGYNQPQHF
cdr3_nt: TGTGCCAGCAGTCCAGGTGGAGGGCGGGGATACAATCAGCCCCAGCATTTT

v_call: TRBV28
d_call: .
clone_size: .
j_call: TRBJ1-6
cdr3_aa: CASCRARRNNSPLHF
cdr3_nt: TGTGCCAGCTGCAGGGCAAGGAGGAATAATTCACCCCTCCACTTT

v_call: TRBV6-5
d_call: .
clone_size: many
j_call: TRBJ1-1
cdr3_aa: CASSYGVMNTEAFF
cdr3_nt: TGTGCCAGCAGTTACGGCGTCATGAACACTGAAGCTTTCTTT

v_call: TRBV18
d_call: .
clone_size: .
j_call: TRBJ1-4
cdr3_aa: CASSPEGLIREKLFF
cdr3_nt: TGTGCCAGCTCACCAGAGGGGCTTATTAGAGAAAAACTGTTTTTT

v_call: TRBV7-9
d_call: TRBD1
clone_size: many
j_call: TRBJ2-5
cdr3_aa: CAARGTENQETQYF
cdr3_nt: TGTGCCGCGAGGGGGACAGAGAACCAAGAGACCCAGTACTTC

v_call: TRBV25-1
d_call: TRBD1
clone_size: once
j_call: TRBJ1-1
cdr3_aa: CASSEYEGQGITEAFF
cdr3_nt: TGTGCCAGCAGTGAATATGAAGGACAGGGGATCACTGAAGCTTTCTTT

v_call: TRBV18
d_call: .
clone_size: .
j_call: TRBJ1-4
cdr3_aa: CASSPYLGVNEKLFF
cdr3_nt: TGTGCCAGCTCACCGTACCTGGGAGTGAATGAAAAACTGTTTTTT

v_call: TRBV7-9
d_call: .
clone_size: .
j_call: TRBJ2-6
cdr3_aa: CASSLAPRAGANVLTF
cdr3_nt: TGTGCCAGCAGCTTAGCCCCGAGGGCTGGGGCCAACGTCCTGACTTTC

v_call: TRBV27
d_call: .
clone_size: .
j_call: TRBJ2-7
cdr3_aa: CASSFRAGIGYEQYF
cdr3_nt: TGTGCCAGCAGTTTTAGGGCGGGAATCGGCTACGAGCAGTACTTC

v_call: TRBV5-1
d_call: TRBD2
clone_size: .
j_call: TRBJ2-5
cdr3_aa: CASSLLAGGGETQYF
cdr3_nt: TGCGCCAGCAGCTTGCTAGCGGGAGGTGGAGAGACCCAGTACTTC

v_call: TRBV19
d_call: TRBD2
clone_size: .
j_call: TRBJ2-7
cdr3_aa: CASSIDSGRMSEQYF
cdr3_nt: TGTGCCAGTAGTATAGATAGCGGGAGAATGAGCGAGCAGTACTTC

v_call: TRBV29-1
d_call: .
clone_size: .
j_call: TRBJ1-2
cdr3_aa: CSLGEDYGYTF
cdr3_nt: TGCAGCCTGGGGGAGGACTATGGCTACACCTTC

v_call: TRBV28
d_call: .
clone_size: .
j_call: TRBJ1-5
cdr3_aa: CASSFTFQPQHF
cdr3_nt: TGTGCCAGCAGTTTTACGTTTCAGCCCCAGCATTTT

v_call: TRBV7-2
d_call: .
clone_size: .
j_call: TRBJ1-3
cdr3_aa: CASNSWGDTIYF
cdr3_nt: TGTGCCAGCAACTCCTGGGGGGACACCATATATTTT

v_call: TRBV15
d_call: TRBD1
clone_size: .
j_call: TRBJ1-1
cdr3_aa: CATSRPTGDAFF
cdr3_nt: TGTGCCACCAGCAGACCGACAGGGGACGCTTTCTTT

v_call: TRBV28
d_call: TRBD2
clone_size: .
j_call: TRBJ2-3
cdr3_aa: CASIPGLAASTDTQYF
cdr3_nt: TGTGCCAGCATCCCCGGGCTAGCGGCTAGCACAGATACGCAGTATTTT

v_call: TRBV2
d_call: .
clone_size: .
j_call: TRBJ1-2
cdr3_aa: CASSPSGAGNYGYTF
cdr3_nt: TGTGCCAGCAGTCCAAGCGGGGCAGGAAACTATGGCTACACCTTC

v_call: TRBV5-1
d_call: TRBD1
clone_size: .
j_call: TRBJ2-7
cdr3_aa: CASSYDPTGSGEQYF
cdr3_nt: TGCGCCAGCAGCTACGACCCGACAGGGTCGGGCGAGCAGTACTTC

v_call: TRBV14
d_call: .
clone_size: .
j_call: TRBJ2-3
cdr3_aa: CASSLSRADTQYF
cdr3_nt: TGTGCCAGCAGCCTGAGTAGGGCGGATACGCAGTATTTT